A selection of T cell receptor beta chains follows, all from one sample in a study of blood T cell dynamics during melanoma immunotherapy. Sequenced by immunoSEQ multiplex PCR; TCRdb stores in-frame clones only, minus some. The sample shows 5,000 to 6,500 clones, nearly 90% of them seen only once. The sample here was blood, taken from a patient treated with checkpoint blockade. These receptors all stem from a human donor with melanoma. The CDR3 runs from the conserved cysteine through the conserved F or W.

J gene: TRBJ1-4; V gene: TRBV7-9; CDR3 protein: CASSLGTGSATNEKLFF
J gene: TRBJ1-2; V gene: TRBV28; CDR3 protein: CASIRVGYGYTF
J gene: TRBJ2-6; V gene: TRBV5-4; CDR3 protein: CASSFGGRSSGANVLTF
J gene: TRBJ2-6; V gene: TRBV2; CDR3 protein: CASSPTGNSGANVLTF
J gene: TRBJ1-1; V gene: TRBV18; CDR3 protein: CASSPGDRGGTEAFF
J gene: TRBJ2-7; V gene: TRBV9; CDR3 protein: CASSPKAAAGSYEQYF
J gene: TRBJ2-5; V gene: TRBV5-4; CDR3 protein: CASSSGTGQETQYF
J gene: TRBJ1-1; V gene: TRBV10-3; CDR3 protein: CAISEYDLHGTGLNTEAFF
J gene: TRBJ1-2; V gene: TRBV2; CDR3 protein: CASSLTVGYGYTF
J gene: TRBJ2-3; V gene: TRBV4-2; CDR3 protein: CASSQDIGLAGVGVDTQYF
J gene: TRBJ2-3; V gene: TRBV5-1; CDR3 protein: CASSSGTGRTDTQYF
J gene: TRBJ1-2; V gene: TRBV6-5; CDR3 protein: CATWGGQGGYGYTF
J gene: TRBJ2-2; V gene: TRBV4-3; CDR3 protein: CASSQDFRAGELFF
J gene: TRBJ1-2; V gene: TRBV4-1; CDR3 protein: CASSQVNGNYGYTF
J gene: TRBJ2-1; V gene: TRBV28; CDR3 protein: CASRPGLANNEQFF
J gene: -; V gene: TRBV11-2; CDR3 protein: CASSLGSGGGRYEQYF
J gene: TRBJ2-2; V gene: TRBV7-2; CDR3 protein: CASSRLAGDTGELFF
J gene: TRBJ2-7; V gene: TRBV27; CDR3 protein: CASSPQWTRPTNYEQYF
J gene: TRBJ2-1; V gene: TRBV30; CDR3 protein: CAWSVPRNPENEQFF
J gene: TRBJ1-2; V gene: TRBV30; CDR3 protein: CAWTFRTNYGYTF
J gene: TRBJ2-3; V gene: TRBV7-2; CDR3 protein: CASSLTGSTDTQYF
J gene: TRBJ2-7; V gene: TRBV2; CDR3 protein: CASSENGLPTYEQYF
J gene: TRBJ1-2; V gene: TRBV27; CDR3 protein: CASSVSTGGIYGYTF
J gene: TRBJ1-2; V gene: TRBV29-1; CDR3 protein: CSVADGSTKPSYGYTF
J gene: TRBJ1-3; V gene: TRBV5-1; CDR3 protein: CASSLGYSHSGNTIYF
J gene: TRBJ2-7; V gene: TRBV10-1; CDR3 protein: CASSQGWGGSYEQYF
J gene: TRBJ1-2; V gene: TRBV29-1; CDR3 protein: CSGTPINYGYTF
J gene: TRBJ1-5; V gene: TRBV15; CDR3 protein: CATRPGDSYGSQHF
J gene: TRBJ2-7; V gene: TRBV9; CDR3 protein: CASSVGGDSSYEQYF
J gene: TRBJ2-7; V gene: TRBV7-2; CDR3 protein: CASSRAIGAYEQYF
J gene: TRBJ2-1; V gene: TRBV7-6; CDR3 protein: CASSLGVAGGSQVKEQFF
J gene: TRBJ1-2; V gene: TRBV5-6; CDR3 protein: CASSPRMTREGYTF
J gene: TRBJ1-4; V gene: TRBV29-1; CDR3 protein: CSVVGPQGSNEKLFF
J gene: TRBJ2-7; V gene: TRBV28; CDR3 protein: CASTRDGFSYEQYF
J gene: TRBJ2-5; V gene: TRBV11-3; CDR3 protein: CASSTEQGETQYF
J gene: TRBJ2-2; V gene: TRBV27; CDR3 protein: CASSLSWAANTGELFF
J gene: TRBJ2-5; V gene: TRBV2; CDR3 protein: CATNRRGETQYF
J gene: TRBJ1-2; V gene: TRBV30; CDR3 protein: CAWREFGTANYGYTF
J gene: TRBJ2-1; V gene: TRBV19; CDR3 protein: CASSRTSGRSSYNEQFF
J gene: TRBJ1-4; V gene: TRBV7-2; CDR3 protein: CASSERGLATNEKLFF
J gene: TRBJ2-5; V gene: TRBV9; CDR3 protein: CASSVAGEETQYF
J gene: TRBJ1-1; V gene: TRBV29-1; CDR3 protein: CSVVRDRDAFF
J gene: TRBJ1-2; V gene: TRBV4-3; CDR3 protein: CASSQERASIYGYTF
J gene: TRBJ2-7; V gene: TRBV28; CDR3 protein: CASSSGTTYEQYF
J gene: TRBJ1-2; V gene: TRBV10-3; CDR3 protein: CATMDRGPAPYGYTF
J gene: TRBJ2-3; V gene: TRBV7-2; CDR3 protein: CASSLVGGGPDTQYF
J gene: TRBJ1-4; V gene: TRBV7-9; CDR3 protein: CASSPGTGYNEKLFF
J gene: TRBJ1-2; V gene: TRBV29-1; CDR3 protein: CSVGSGTSQGYTF
J gene: TRBJ1-1; V gene: TRBV30; CDR3 protein: CAWSRTDRGLRTEAFF
J gene: TRBJ2-4; V gene: TRBV19; CDR3 protein: CASSTGTSGNIQYF
J gene: TRBJ2-1; V gene: TRBV7-9; CDR3 protein: CASSIAGVSSSNEQFF
J gene: TRBJ1-2; V gene: TRBV9; CDR3 protein: CASSFNRVGGYTF
J gene: TRBJ1-2; V gene: TRBV7-8; CDR3 protein: CASSFRGGPYGYTF
J gene: TRBJ2-2; V gene: TRBV2; CDR3 protein: CARGLVSTGELFF